Detailed here is one TCR beta chain. Here the CDR3 omits its conserved ending phenylalanine or tryptophan, so a read error is the likely source. The iRepertoire nested amplicon-rescue multiplex PCR amplified TCR alpha and beta CDR3s from RNA. In TCRdb, the multiplex PCR reads were re-called with MiXCR into one record per CDR3 protein. The sample comprises 300,000 to 450,000 distinct CDR3 sequences, roughly two fifths of which are singletons, and about 12% rests with the top ten. Trimming left V 3 bases short and J 7 bases short, with 16 bases between. Germline CDR1 DFQATT, CDR2 SNEGSKA (reference sequence). CDR3 size: 13 residues. The data originate from a study of glioma-infiltrating T cells.

This receptor was obtained from a human donor with low-grade glioma or glioblastoma, undergoing nonglioma brain surgery, or in good health (not recorded which). The sequenced sample consisted of glioma tissue, nonneoplastic brain tissue, or PBMCs (not recorded which). The V gene is TRBV20-1, the J gene TRBJ2-7; D is unclear. The CDR3 DNA is TGCAGTGCTAGGAGAGGTACCAACAATGAGCAGTACCTC. Translated: CSARRGTNNEQYL.